The entry below gives a single TCR beta chain sequence along with its context. Its antigen specificity is not known. The input lacks base qualities; no much larger clone sits a single base away. This entry is derived from a study of shared clonotypes between healthy human individuals (dated by TCRdb to 2020 to 2021). Regarding the study in general: The cohort included a few men and two women between 18 and 49 years of age. For each donor, three plates each were used for CD4 naive and CD4 memory, two plates were used for CD8 naive, and one plate was used for CD8 memory. To estimate repertoire size and how much clonotype sharing occurs between individuals, the study deeply sequenced the blood TCR repertoires of five healthy adults. To increase sequencing depth and limit assay-specific biases, different laboratories used diverse techniques to prepare libraries and sequence TCR repertoires. Between about 0.8 and 9 billion PBMCs per donor were obtained by leukapheresis. On the study overall, not on this receptor specifically: Rarefaction of sorted-subset datasets indicated incomplete sequencing despite the large sequencing depth. Naive subsets generally had larger estimated clonotype richness than memory subsets. Only blood was sampled, and tissue TCR repertoires likely differ from those in blood. Compared with non-shared clonotypes, clonotypes shared by all four sorted-subset donors had higher generation probabilities. Across several donors, about 5.2% of naive CD4, 3.5% of naive CD8, 2.3% of memory CD4, and over 0.35% of memory CD8 clonotypes were shared. Based on pairwise subsampling, the degree of clonotype sharing among donors was expected to be affected by sequencing depth. Because the study included a small number of donors, the genetic and exposure-history diversity represented was limited.

CD8 naive samples were CD45RO-negative cells positively selected for CCR7, giving a CD45RA+CCR7+ population that excluded TemRA cells. Healthy HIV-negative adults with no recently reported acute infections or vaccinations were included as donors. Only Caucasian adults living in Nashville, Tennessee, USA were represented among the donors. After blood collection by leukapheresis, PBMCs were isolated using Ficoll-Histopaque density gradient centrifugation and then cryopreserved in the vapor phase of liquid nitrogen. Analytical flow cytometry was used to check the purity and quantity of every magnetically sorted T cell population. From each sorted fraction, genomic DNA was isolated and quantified by UV absorbance on a Nanodrop 2000c. Using the deep immunoSEQ assay, TCR CDR3 regions were amplified from genomic DNA by multiplex PCR. Extracted genomic DNA from each cell subset was distributed evenly across all wells of several immunoSEQ 96-well plates, and each plate was treated as a replicate. For sorted subsets, about 0.2 ug genomic DNA, equal to some 30,000 T cell genomes, was loaded into each replicate PCR. Purified libraries were measured with a Qubit 3.0 fluorometer, size-checked on a Bioanalyzer 2100, and measured again with the KAPA Library Quantification kit. Each immunoSEQ 96-well plate was sequenced on its own single-read 150-cycle Illumina NextSeq 550 flow cell. Under the source paper's analysis protocol: Because the immunoSEQ output included only junctional sequences and no quality scores, the filtering could not be the same as the filtering used for full-length reads. To assign V/J genes and CDR3, sequences were annotated against IMGT germline references using PyIR, a Python wrapper for IgBLAST v1.9. Reads with weak V/J assignments (E-value above 1e-6), missing CDR3, stop codons, out-of-frame junctions, or ambiguous translated residues were removed. V3J clonotypes were defined as sequences sharing the same inferred V gene, J gene, and CDR3 amino acid sequence. Percentage overlap between repertoires was calculated by dividing the number of shared unique clonotypes by the size of the smaller repertoire. Three approaches were used to assess repertoire richness: RTK rarefaction, the Chao1 estimator, and Recon v2.1 estimates of unobserved clonotypes. Generation probabilities were computed with OLGA for all TCRbeta clonotypes obtained by the gDNA method from several donors. The immuneACCESS repertoire file appears here via TCRdb, limited to in-frame rearrangements. These files lack a portion of the clones; in checked studies, under half of the deficit traces to unresolved V genes, and the cause of the others is not known. V and J calls plus clone size are reproduced from that table; the DNA served to infer D and trimming. The sample data list around 2,000,000 clones, and less than 95% of these were observed just once. More than 0.9% of the sample is in the top ten clones.

This clonotype was sampled from a man between 18 and 35 years old in good health. The sequenced sample consisted of naive CD8+ T cells sorted from blood. This sample's cell subset or site label indicates: CD45RA+CCR7+.

The DNA sequence follows: TGTGCCAGCAGCTGGAGTCAGGGGACCCCTGACCCTCGAGAGACCCAGTACTTC. Translated, it gives CASSWSQGTPDPRETQYF. The sequence is built from TRBV7-2 and TRBJ2-5, and TRBD1 may be the D gene, going by 6 matching bases. CDR1 and CDR2 are read off the germline V gene as SGHTA and FQGNSA. V is reduced by 4 bases and J by 4 bases, leaving a spacing of 25 bases between them. Taken from cysteine to phenylalanine, the CDR3 has 18 residues. The sequence is cut down to CDR3 DNA, 54 bases in frame from base 1.